This TCR beta chain originates from a study of Graves' ophthalmopathy and Graves' hyperthyroidism. General observations from the study: Blood was where most expanded thyroid clonotypes above 0.001 frequency also turned up.

V dropped 3 bases and J dropped 1 base, with 9 bases sitting between them. CDR3 size: 14 residues. Germline V gene sequence: CDR1 LNHDA, CDR2 SQIVND (reference sequence). This clonotype was observed at least ten times. Its antigen remains unknown. Researchers took RNA transcripts and amplified TCR beta CDR3 regions from them. First-round RT-PCR relied on HTBI primers, and a second-round multiplex PCR came next. TCRdb re-called the multiplex PCR reads with MiXCR, one entry per CDR3 protein. Of about 640,000 distinct CDR3 sequences in the sample, about two fifths were seen once. V gene TRBV19 combines with J gene TRBJ2-5; no clear D gene. The specimen sequenced was peripheral blood. The receptor's source is an adult man with Graves' ophthalmopathy. This CDR3 reads CASSIWNLQETQYF. The CDR3 region has the DNA TGTGCCAGTAGTATTTGGAATCTCCAAGAGACCCAGTACTTC. Using reference TRBV19 and TRBJ2-5 for the parts outside the CDR3, the full variable domain is DGGITQSPKYLFRKEGQNVTLSCEQNLNHDAMYWYRQDPGQGLRLIYYSQIVNDFQKGDIAEGYSVSREKKESFPLTVTSAQKNPTAFYLCASSIWNLQETQYFGPGTRLLVL.